This T cell receptor beta chain was observed in a study of cytomegalovirus exposure and HLA in healthy donors. At the level of the study: As released early, the data held 80 million to 90 million unique TCRs from HLA-typed donors. Whole-study results and caveats: As immune exposure information, only CMV serostatus was available. Most observed TCR sequences were rare, whereas some public TCRs were detected in many donors. In a later analysis, V- and J-gene trimming of beta chains associated with a DCLRE1C missense variant, replicated independently.

Germline V CDR1 and CDR2: LGHNA, YNFKEQ. The CDR3 consists of 19 residues. With V trimmed by 0 bases and J by 1 base, 14 bases remained unmatched. A few counts support this clone. The antigen remains unidentified. Both 60 Vbeta primers and 13 Jbeta primers went into the PCR. Assay used: immunoSEQ multiplex PCR; TCRdb lists only in-frame clones, some missing. Here the sample spans about 160,000 clones, around four fifths being singletons. This sequence originates from a young woman in good health and CMV-seronegative. The sample was PBMCs. The chain is built from TRBV4-2 and TRBJ2-7, with TRBD2 identical over 8 bases. The DNA for the CDR3 is TGTGCCAGCAGCCAAGACCTAGGGGCCACGCGGGGGGCTTCCTACGAGCAGTACTTC. The encoded protein is CASSQDLGATRGASYEQYF.